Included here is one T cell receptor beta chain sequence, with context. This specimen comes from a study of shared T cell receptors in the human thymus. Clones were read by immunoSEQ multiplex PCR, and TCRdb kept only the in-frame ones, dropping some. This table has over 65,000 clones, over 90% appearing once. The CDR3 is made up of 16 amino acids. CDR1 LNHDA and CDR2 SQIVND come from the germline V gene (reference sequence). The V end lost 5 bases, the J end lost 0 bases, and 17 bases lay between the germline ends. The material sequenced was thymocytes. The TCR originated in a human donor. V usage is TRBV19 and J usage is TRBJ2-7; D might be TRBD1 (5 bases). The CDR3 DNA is TGTGCCAGTAGTTTCAGGGCCGAAAGGAGCTCCTACGAGCAGTACTTC. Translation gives CASSFRAERSSYEQYF.